This TCR beta chain was identified during a study of T cell repertoires in cytomegalovirus infection. One entry per CDR3 protein, called by TCRdb with MiXCR from the reads. The table includes under 200,000 distinct CDR3 sequences, 8% to 10% detected once. CDR3 length equals 16 residues. After removal of 4 bases from V and 2 bases from J, the junction contained 8 bases not matched to a gene. CDR1 SGHDT and CDR2 YYEEEE come from the germline V gene. The sequence was obtained from a human donor in good health (CMV status not recorded). Some clones in this sample may be carry-over from other donors' samples. The V and J genes are TRBV5-6 and TRBJ2-2; 7 nucleotides match TRBD1. The sequencing input was PBMCs. The CDR3 reads CASSRLTGRNTGELFF. The DNA of the CDR3 is TGTGCCAGCAGCCGATTGACAGGGAGAAACACCGGGGAGCTGTTTTTT.